This T cell receptor beta chain originates from a study of blood T cell repertoires in COVID-19. On the study more broadly: Sources were T cells, B-cell-depleted T cells, or PBMCs; the material itself was cDNA or gDNA.

Sequenced by immunoSEQ multiplex PCR; TCRdb stores in-frame clones only, minus some. Of about 390,000 clones listed, 80% to 90% are singletons. V dropped 2 bases and J dropped 5 bases, with 7 bases sitting between them. This CDR3 is built from 13 residues. CDR1 is SGHRS and CDR2 is YFSETQ in the germline V gene. Seattle cases were enrolled at active infection and followed longitudinally. The sequencing sample was made of peripheral blood. The receptor was isolated from a woman aged 55-69 years with COVID-19, enrolled during active disease. The chain links TRBV5-1 to TRBJ1-4; D may be TRBD1 (5 bases). The CDR3 loop is CASSFRQNEKLFF. CDR3 DNA: TGCGCCAGCAGCTTCCGACAGAATGAAAAACTGTTTTTT. The full variable domain, rest sourced from reference TRBV5-1 and TRBJ1-4, is KAGVTQTPRYLIKTRGQQVTLSCSPISGHRSVSWYQQTPGQGLQFLFEYFSETQRNKGNFPGRFSGRQFSNSRSEMNVSTLELGDSALYLCASSFRQNEKLFFGSGTQLSVL.